This T cell receptor beta chain was found in a study of response to subunit inactivated influenza vaccine. Remarks on this clonotype: Its antigen is still unknown.

The CDR3 spans 15 residues. The V segment lost 4 bases and the J segment 5 bases; nucleotides outside the gene matches: 9. The V gene's germline CDR1 is SGHRS and CDR2 YFSETQ. Whole-study findings and limits: The authors offered the suggestion that each seasonal influenza vaccination recruits few new T cells.

Via MiXCR, TCRdb re-called the RT-PCR reads, giving one row per CDR3 protein. Among 610,000 or so distinct CDR3 sequences listed, roughly 15% were seen once. This sample comprised PBMCs from blood, obtained less than 13 days after vaccination. This TCR was sampled from a man aged 50 to 60 who received an inactivated influenza vaccine. The chain couples TRBV5-1 to TRBJ2-1; TRBD1 agrees at 7 bases. CDR3 loop: CASSPRQGTDNEQFF. The CDR3 nucleotides read TGCGCCAGCAGCCCTCGACAGGGTACCGACAATGAGCAGTTCTTC.